The entry that follows covers one TCR beta chain sequence. The sample is drawn from a study of cytomegalovirus exposure and HLA in healthy donors. Between the trimmed V and J ends, which lost 0 bases and 7 bases, there was a span of 10 bases. Per germline, CDR1 SGHTA and CDR2 FQGTGA. The CDR3 is made up of 14 amino acids. Libraries were prepared by immunoSEQ multiplex PCR; TCRdb keeps only in-frame clonotypes and omits some of them. The sample includes roughly 130,000 clones, approximately 89% seen only once; the top ten take approximately 3.5%. This TCR was recovered from a man aged 25-40 years in good health and CMV-seronegative. What was sequenced was PBMCs. The genes are TRBV7-3 and TRBJ2-1; a weak D match, TRBD2 (6 bases). The chain's CDR3 is CASSLTRDANEQFF. In DNA, the CDR3 is TGTGCCAGCAGCTTAACGCGGGACGCAAATGAGCAGTTCTTC. Full variable domain (missing parts from reference TRBV7-3 and TRBJ2-1): GAGVSQTPSNKVTEKGKYVELRCDPISGHTALYWYRQSLGQGPEFLIYFQGTGAADDSGLPNDRFFAVRPEGSVSTLKIQRTERGDSAVYLCASSLTRDANEQFFGPGTRLTVL.